This entry is about one TCR beta chain. Reanalyzing the 5' RACE reads, TCRdb keeps one entry per CDR3 protein, without DNA. This sample's clone table lists around 380,000 distinct CDR3 sequences. CDR3 length equals 16 residues. Germline CDR1 reads SGHRS; CDR2 reads YFSETQ. The data are from a study of T cells expressing NK-cell markers. Whole-study context: Cells sorted as CD3+CD56+NKG2C+, CD3+CD56+NKG2C- and CD3+CD56-NKG2C+ T cells supplied the TCR beta repertoires.

The sequenced sample was blood T cells: a sorted CD56 or NKG2C T cell subset, CD4+ or CD8+ T cells, or bulk PBMC T cells (not recorded which). The clonotype was recovered from a woman aged 50 to 60 in good health. This chain uses TRBV5-1 with TRBJ2-3; no DNA is available, so the TRBD2 call from TCRdb remains unchecked. CDR3 region: CASSLARFEGTDTQYF. The variable domain in full, with the rest retrieved from reference TRBV5-1 and TRBJ2-3, is KAGVTQTPRYLIKTRGQQVTLSCSPISGHRSVSWYQQTPGQGLQFLFEYFSETQRNKGNFPGRFSGRQFSNSRSEMNVSTLELGDSALYLCASSLARFEGTDTQYFGPGTRLTVL.